The rows below give T cell receptor beta chains drawn from one sample of a study of blood T cell repertoires in COVID-19. The protocol was immunoSEQ multiplex PCR, while the TCRdb copy is restricted to in-frame clones and leaves out a portion. The data contain 150,000 to 200,000 clones, about 87% of them singletons. Source material: peripheral blood. The receptors come from a woman aged 60-70 years who had recovered from COVID-19. Both conserved end residues are part of each CDR3. A D gene is named only where the DNA matches it firmly. Clone size is shown for a subset of rows, as once, few, many or a class of expanded clone.

D	J	V	length	size	DNA	CDR3
.	TRBJ1-6	TRBV7-6	15	.	TGTGCCAGCAGCCAAACCGGGACAATGGGTTCACCCCTCCACTTT	CASSQTGTMGSPLHF
.	TRBJ1-4	TRBV28	17	.	TGTGCCAGCAGTTGGGCAGGTCACCCCCGCTCTAATGAAAAACTGTTTTTT	CASSWAGHPRSNEKLFF
TRBD2	TRBJ2-1	TRBV7-8	16	.	TGTGCCAGCAGCTCCCGGACTAGCGGGGGGGTCAATGAGCAGTTCTTC	CASSSRTSGGVNEQFF
TRBD1	TRBJ2-7	TRBV3-1/TRBV3-2	24	.	TGTGCCAGCAGATCTTACGCCTCGGAGACCTGCCGGGACAGTGGTCCTGGTAGGAACTACGAGCAGTACTTC	CASRSYASETCRDSGPGRNYEQYF
TRBD1	TRBJ2-7	TRBV15	12	.	TGTGCCACCAGCAGAGGGGGACAGGGGAGGTACTTC	CATSRGGQGRYF
TRBD1	TRBJ2-7	TRBV20-1	13	.	TGCAGTGCTAGTGAGGGGGCGCGGTACGAGCAGTACTTC	CSASEGARYEQYF
TRBD2	TRBJ2-3	TRBV5-1	16	.	TGCGCCAGCAGCGGCGGGACTAGCGGGGGCACAGATACGCAGTATTTT	CASSGGTSGGTDTQYF
.	TRBJ2-3	TRBV28	12	.	TGTGCCAGCAGTTGGGGCCAGAATACGCAGTATTTT	CASSWGQNTQYF
.	TRBJ2-1	TRBV10-3	17	.	TGTGCCATCAGTGGGGAGGAGCCTGGCCAGGACTACAATGAGCAGTTCTTC	CAISGEEPGQDYNEQFF
TRBD1	TRBJ1-2	TRBV4-3	16	.	TGCGCCAGCAGCCAAGATCAAGGGACAGTTTTGTATGGCTACACCTTC	CASSQDQGTVLYGYTF
TRBD1	TRBJ1-5	TRBV20-1	16	.	TGCAGTGCCAGTTGGGCGACCTGGGACAGAAATCAGCCCCAGCATTTT	CSASWATWDRNQPQHF
TRBD1	TRBJ1-2	TRBV10-3	14	.	TGTGCCATCAGTCGACAGGGGGAACTTAATGGCTACACCTTC	CAISRQGELNGYTF
.	TRBJ1-5	TRBV20-1	15	.	TGCAGTGCTAGTCCTGGGGGGAGGGAGAATCAGCCCCAGCATTTT	CSASPGGRENQPQHF
TRBD2	TRBJ2-1	TRBV5-4	15	.	TGTGCCAGCAGCATGACTAGCGGGGGGGCAAATGAGCAGTTCTTC	CASSMTSGGANEQFF
TRBD1	TRBJ2-5	TRBV5-1	16	.	TGCGCCAGCAGCTTGGTGGCAGGGGGCGAGAAAGAGACCCAGTACTTC	CASSLVAGGEKETQYF
TRBD2	TRBJ2-7	TRBV9	14	.	TGTGCCAGCAGCACTAGCGGGGCCTCCTACGAGCAGTACTTC	CASSTSGASYEQYF
.	TRBJ2-2	TRBV24-1	16	once	TGTGCCACCAGTGACGCTGGACAGCTCTACACCGGGGAGCTGTTTTTT	CATSDAGQLYTGELFF
TRBD1	TRBJ2-7	TRBV7-2	14	.	TGTGCCAGCAGCTTAGCTAGACAGGGGTACGAGCAGTACTTC	CASSLARQGYEQYF
TRBD1	TRBJ1-1	TRBV29-1	13	.	TGCAGCGTTGAGGGACAGGAAGGCACTGAAGCTTTCTTT	CSVEGQEGTEAFF
.	TRBJ2-2	TRBV4-3	18	.	TGCGCCAGCAGCCAAGATCTTGGAGGAACACCGAACACCGGGGAGCTGTTTTTT	CASSQDLGGTPNTGELFF
TRBD1	TRBJ1-2	TRBV19	14	.	TGTGCCAGTACCCAAGACAGGGTTGCCTATGGCTACACCTTC	CASTQDRVAYGYTF
.	TRBJ1-2	TRBV4-3	15	once	TGCGCCAGCAGCCAAGATCTGGACAGCAACTATGGCTACACCTTC	CASSQDLDSNYGYTF
.	TRBJ1-5	TRBV7-3	12	few	TGTGCCAGCAGCCCCTTCAATCAGCCCCAGCATTTT	CASSPFNQPQHF
TRBD1	TRBJ1-2	TRBV6-6	14	.	TGTGCCAGCGGGGCGGGGCAGGGGGTATCTGGCTACACCTTC	CASGAGQGVSGYTF
TRBD2	TRBJ2-1	TRBV24-1	16	.	TGTGCCACCAGTGATGCGAATAGCGGGGCCTACAATGAGCAGTTCTTC	CATSDANSGAYNEQFF
.	TRBJ2-3	TRBV27	14	.	TGTGCCAGCAGCCTTCTAGCGACTACAGATACGCAGTATTTT	CASSLLATTDTQYF
.	TRBJ1-2	TRBV7-9	14	.	TGTGCCAGCAGCTTAGAGGAGGGGAGTATGCGCTACACCTTC	CASSLEEGSMRYTF
TRBD2	TRBJ2-5	TRBV15	18	.	TGTGCCACCAGCCGCGGGACTAGCGGGGGACCGTACCAAGAGACCCAGTACTTC	CATSRGTSGGPYQETQYF
.	TRBJ2-5	TRBV7-2	15	.	TGTGCCAGCAGCCCCGATGGACAGTCACAAGAGACCCAGTACTTC	CASSPDGQSQETQYF
TRBD1	TRBJ2-5	TRBV6-5	14	once	TGTGCCAGCGAAGAACAGGGGTTGGAAGAGACCCAGTACTTC	CASEEQGLEETQYF
.	TRBJ1-3	TRBV6-6	16	.	TGTGCCAGCACCTATATCGGGGAGAGCTCTGGAAACACCATATATTTT	CASTYIGESSGNTIYF
TRBD1	TRBJ1-2	TRBV2	14	.	TGTGCCAGCAGTGAAGTGGGACAGGGGGGGAGCTACACCTTC	CASSEVGQGGSYTF
TRBD1	TRBJ2-1	TRBV20-1	11	.	TGCAGTGCTGACAGGGTCAATGAGCAGTTCTTC	CSADRVNEQFF
TRBD1	TRBJ1-1	TRBV4-1	14	.	TGCGCCAGCAGCCGTCAGGGGGCCGGGACTGAAGCTTTCTTT	CASSRQGAGTEAFF
.	TRBJ2-2	TRBV5-1	14	.	TGCGCCAGCAGCTTGGCCGTCGGGGCCGGGGAGCTGTTTTTT	CASSLAVGAGELFF
TRBD2	TRBJ2-1	TRBV9	15	.	TGTGCCAGCAGTCCTACTGGGGGGAGGGTCAATGAGCAGTTCTTC	CASSPTGGRVNEQFF
.	TRBJ1-2	TRBV28	14	.	TGTGCCAGCAGTTCCCAGTGGCGGTCCTATGGCTACACCTTC	CASSSQWRSYGYTF
TRBD1	TRBJ1-5	TRBV9	15	.	TGTGCCAGCAGCGTAAGTGGGGACAGGGGCCAGCCCCAGCATTTT	CASSVSGDRGQPQHF
TRBD1	TRBJ1-2	TRBV28	14	.	TGTGCCAGCAGTCTTAGGACAGGATTCTATGGCTACACCTTC	CASSLRTGFYGYTF
.	TRBJ2-7	TRBV5-3	14	.	TGTGCCAGAAGCTTGGTGCGGGTAAGGGACGAGCAGTACTTC	CARSLVRVRDEQYF
.	TRBJ1-2	TRBV19	15	.	TGTGCCAGTAGTATAGGGTTACGAGAGAGTGATGGCTACACCTTC	CASSIGLRESDGYTF
TRBD1	TRBJ1-5	TRBV5-5	17	.	TGTGCCAGCAGCTTGGACAGGGGGGGTAATAGCAATCAGCCCCAGCATTTT	CASSLDRGGNSNQPQHF